A selection of T cell receptor beta chains follows, all from one sample in a study of blood T cell repertoires in COVID-19. Clones were sequenced by immunoSEQ multiplex PCR, and TCRdb holds only the in-frame ones, with some missing. The sample shows 150,000 to 200,000 clones, about 89% of them seen only once. The sample taken for sequencing was peripheral blood. The receptors were gathered from a man aged 40-49 years with active or convalescent COVID-19. CDR3s include the opening cysteine and the closing phenylalanine or tryptophan. The D gene is left open where the match is weak. The size of a clone is reported for some rows only, either as once, few or many, or as a class for expanded clones.

NA | TRBJ1-2 | TRBV15 | NA | 15 | TGTGCCACCAGCAGGATCCGAACAGGACCATACGGCTACACCTTC | CATSRIRTGPYGYTF
NA | TRBJ1-2 | TRBV2 | NA | 15 | TGTGCCAGCAGTGAAGCGTGGGGCGTAGTAAATGGCTACACCTTC | CASSEAWGVVNGYTF
NA | TRBJ2-5 | TRBV5-5 | TRBD2 | 17 | TGTGCCAGCAGCTCGGGACTAGCGGGGATCGTCAAAGAGACCCAGTACTTC | CASSSGLAGIVKETQYF
NA | TRBJ1-2 | TRBV11-2 | NA | 13 | TGTGCCAGCAGCTTGAACAGTCGCTATGGCTACACCTTC | CASSLNSRYGYTF
NA | TRBJ2-7 | TRBV6-4 | NA | 15 | TGTGCCAGCAAGGGTGAGTTCGCGAGGACTGACGTTAGACGCTTC | CASKGEFARTDVRRF
NA | TRBJ2-7 | TRBV7-8 | TRBD1 | 14 | TGTGCCAGCAGCCGCCGGGACAGGGCTTACGAGCAGTACTTC | CASSRRDRAYEQYF
NA | TRBJ2-3 | TRBV11-2 | TRBD2 | 19 | TGTGCCAGCAGCAACCCAGGACTAGCGGGGATAGGGGGCACAGATACGCAGTATTTT | CASSNPGLAGIGGTDTQYF
many | TRBJ2-2 | TRBV7-2 | TRBD1 | 15 | TGTGCCAGCAGCTCCTGGGGACAGCACACCGGGGAGCTGTTTTTT | CASSSWGQHTGELFF
NA | TRBJ1-4 | TRBV4-1 | NA | 14 | TGCGCCAGCAGCCAAGACGATCGTCGGGAAAAACTGTTTTTT | CASSQDDRREKLFF
NA | TRBJ2-7 | TRBV5-1 | TRBD1 | 13 | TGCGCCAGCAAGGGACAGGGACTCAACGAGCAGTACTTC | CASKGQGLNEQYF
once | TRBJ2-7 | TRBV6-5 | NA | 13 | TGTGCCAGCAGTTACGGACTGGGCAACGAGCAGTACTTC | CASSYGLGNEQYF
NA | TRBJ1-2 | TRBV7-6 | NA | 15 | TGTGCCAGCAGCTTTCTGAGAGGGAGGGACTATGGCTACACCTTC | CASSFLRGRDYGYTF
NA | TRBJ1-6 | TRBV30 | TRBD1 | 14 | TGTGCCTGGAGTGTAGTGGACAGGGGTTCACCCCTCCACTTT | CAWSVVDRGSPLHF
NA | TRBJ1-1 | TRBV29-1 | NA | 13 | TGCAGCGTTGGGGGCCGGATGAACACTGAAGCTTTCTTT | CSVGGRMNTEAFF
NA | TRBJ2-7 | TRBV6-2/TRBV6-3 | TRBD1 | 18 | TGTGCCAGCAGTTACGCACAACCGGGACAGGGATACTCCTACGAGCAGTACTTC | CASSYAQPGQGYSYEQYF
NA | TRBJ1-4 | TRBV5-1 | NA | 14 | TGCGCCAGCAGCTTGAACAGGGAGGGCGAAAAACTGTTTTTT | CASSLNREGEKLFF
NA | TRBJ2-7 | TRBV18 | TRBD1 | 15 | TGTGCCAGCTCACCACGACAGGGTCTGGATTACGAGCAGTACTTC | CASSPRQGLDYEQYF
once | TRBJ1-4 | TRBV7-6 | TRBD1 | 15 | TGTGCCAGCAGCTTAACAGGGGCGCGGAATGAAAAACTGTTTTTT | CASSLTGARNEKLFF
NA | TRBJ2-7 | TRBV23-1 | TRBD1 | 13 | TGCGCCAGCAGTCAATCCGGGACAGACGAGCAGTACTTC | CASSQSGTDEQYF
NA | TRBJ2-3 | TRBV10-1 | TRBD2 | 16 | TGCGCCAGCAGTGCCGGGACTAGCGGGGGTAGGGATACGCAGTATTTT | CASSAGTSGGRDTQYF
NA | TRBJ2-6 | TRBV28 | NA | 16 | TGTGCCAGCAGTCAGCCCCGGGGTAGTGGGGCCAACGTCCTGACTTTC | CASSQPRGSGANVLTF
NA | TRBJ1-2 | TRBV28 | TRBD1 | 13 | TGTGCCAGCAGCTTAAACAGGGGGAGAGGCTACACCTTC | CASSLNRGRGYTF
NA | TRBJ1-3 | TRBV2 | TRBD1 | 15 | TGTGCCAGCAGGGGGACAGGGGGCTCTGGAAACACCATATATTTT | CASRGTGGSGNTIYF
NA | TRBJ1-4 | TRBV3-1/TRBV3-2 | NA | 15 | TGTGCCAGCAGCCAAAGCCGACAGAGGGGGGGAAAACTGTTTTTT | CASSQSRQRGGKLFF
NA | TRBJ1-3 | TRBV7-9 | NA | 15 | TGTGCCAGCAGCTTATCCGGGATGGCTGGAAACACCATATATTTT | CASSLSGMAGNTIYF
NA | TRBJ1-3 | TRBV2 | NA | 14 | TGTGCCAGCAGTCTGTCCAGGTCCGGAAACACCATATATTTT | CASSLSRSGNTIYF
NA | TRBJ1-2 | TRBV30 | TRBD1 | 12 | TGTGCCTGGAGGACAGGGAACTATGGCTACACCTTC | CAWRTGNYGYTF
NA | TRBJ1-1 | TRBV28 | NA | 11 | TGTGCCAGCCACCGCCGGGGTGAAGCTTTCTTT | CASHRRGEAFF
NA | TRBJ1-4 | TRBV3-1/TRBV3-2 | TRBD1 | 17 | TGTGCCAGCAGCCAACGGACAGGGGGTATTACTAATGAAAAACTGTTTTTT | CASSQRTGGITNEKLFF
NA | TRBJ2-1 | TRBV29-1 | TRBD2 | 18 | TGCAGCGCGTATTGGACTAGCGGGGGGACCGGCTCATACAATGAGCAGTTCTTC | CSAYWTSGGTGSYNEQFF
NA | TRBJ1-2 | TRBV14 | NA | 17 | TGTGCCAGCAGCCAGCGGGGTTTGTTCCTGTCTCACTATGGCTACACCTTC | CASSQRGLFLSHYGYTF